This T cell receptor beta chain was identified during a study of blood T cell repertoires in COVID-19 (dated by TCRdb to about 2020). The study in broad terms: The collaborator samples originated in the United States, Italy and Spain and spanned the acute and convalescent phases of COVID-19. The material from the prospective study consisted of cDNA or gDNA derived from T cells, B-cell-depleted T cells, or PBMCs. Deeply sampled blood TCRbeta repertoires from subjects exposed to, actively infected with, or recovered from COVID-19 were included in the dataset. The repertoires were released in a freely available public database intended as a resource for research on the immune response to SARS-CoV-2. The samples were drawn from the first 160 participants of the ongoing ImmuneRACE study and from 1,200 or so subjects provided by 6 global collaborators. The sample metadata nearly always contained a de-identified subject ID, COVID-19 status, age in years and sex. Where HLA class I and class II types were available, the types were taken from metadata supplied by the sample provider, not from assay-based typing. General study outcomes and caveats: How much clinical and demographic metadata was included differed by source and by participant, and the metadata was provided uncurated.

Including cysteine and phenylalanine, the CDR3 has 13 amino acids. CDR3 DNA is the only sequence kept; it has 39 bases, read in frame from the first base. V is shortened by 2 bases, J by 5 bases, and the region joining them spans 8 bases. A word on this clone: It has no known antigen specificity. Nothing much larger sits one base from this clone, and base qualities are not available.

Each collaborating institution followed its own protocols to collect whole blood in K2EDTA tubes. For TCRbeta analysis, collaborators shipped samples in one of three forms: frozen whole blood, isolated PBMCs, or DNA extracted from either of those sample types. TCRbeta CDR3 regions were amplified from genomic DNA using the immunoSEQ Assay, a bias-controlled multiplex PCR. From the authors' description of their analysis: Nucleated cell counts per sample were estimated from amplification of reference gene primers within the assay. To quantify the absolute abundance of each unique TCRbeta CDR3 rearrangement, sequence reads were collapsed and filtered. For each sample, productive Simpson clonality was calculated by taking the square root of Simpson's diversity index across productive rearrangements. This is the immuneACCESS table as TCRdb keeps it, with only in-frame sequences that have V and J called. A part of the clones is gone; compared with another copy, unresolved V genes explain less than half, and the rest is unexplained. D and trimming were read from the DNA, whereas the V and J calls and clone size are those reported in that table. A total of approximately 80,000 clones appear in this sample, about 91% of them only once. The ten biggest clones cover about 7% of the sample.

The receptor was isolated from a woman older than 75 with acute or convalescent COVID-19. The sequence links TRBV12-3 or TRBV12-4 to TRBJ2-3; 5 matching bases give a weak D call of TRBD2. What was sequenced was peripheral blood. CDR3 sequence: CASSLLAVDTQYF. The nucleotides are TGTGCCAGCAGTTTACTAGCAGTAGATACGCAGTATTTT.